The text below deals with one T cell receptor (beta chain). Its antigen is as yet unknown. Repertoires were generated with immunoSEQ multiplex PCR, while TCRdb's copy carries only in-frame clones and drops some. The sample yields roughly 2,500,000 clones, 93% seen once. This CDR3 has 15 amino acids. V lost 5 bases and J lost 0; bases outside the gene matches: 3. The V gene's germline CDR1 is MNHEY and CDR2 SVGAGI. This sample was included in a study of shared clonotypes between healthy human individuals. Whole-study findings and limits: Among the subsets, naive ones generally showed larger estimated richness than memory ones. Relative to clonotypes present in all four donors, those not shared had lower generation probabilities.

The sample taken for sequencing was naive CD4+ T cells from PBMCs. Noted subset: CD45RA+ positively selected. The origin of this receptor is a man younger than 30 in good health. Some clones in this sample may be carry-over from other donors' samples. The rearrangement uses TRBV6-5 and TRBJ1-5; 8 bases are a match to TRBD1. CDR3 sequence (DNA): TGTGCCAGCAGTAAGGGACAGGATAGCAATCAGCCCCAGCATTTT. Translating gives CASSKGQDSNQPQHF.